This TCR beta chain was retrieved from a study of human thymus T cells. Findings and caveats of the study: Highly overlapping thymic repertoires in unrelated individuals were reported by related research. It looked as if thymic and blood repertoires used V and J genes in a biased way.

Thymic tissue was derived from resections collected during corrective heart surgery. Donor material was obtained from healthy Finnish infants undergoing corrective surgery for congenital heart defects. On this clone itself: The target antigen is unknown.

The germline gives CDR1 SGHAT, CDR2 FQNNGV. V lost 1 base and J 2 bases, leaving 3 bases between the germline ends. CDR3 size: 13 residues. Sequencing was performed with immunoSEQ multiplex PCR; in TCRdb, only in-frame clones are kept and a portion is missing. The sample lists 60,000 to 75,000 clones; roughly 94% were seen once. This sequence joins TRBV11-2 and TRBJ2-1; D is undetermined. This receptor was taken from a girl less than two years old with a congenital heart defect but otherwise immunologically healthy. Specimen: thymus tissue. The CDR3 is CASSLAPYNEQFF. The CDR3 nucleotides read TGTGCCAGCAGCTTAGCCCCCTACAATGAGCAGTTCTTC.